The source of this T cell receptor beta chain is a study of T-cell reconstitution after alpha-beta-depleted transplantation in children. The study's findings and limits: Newly made T cells mostly supplied T-cell counts and diversity one year after transplant. Two months or so post-transplant, alpha-beta T cells reportedly derived from several hundred expanded graft clones. Diversity of TCRbeta at day 60 was high in some patients, arising from surviving recipient T cells and thymic progenitors.

The TCRbeta library incorporated unique molecular identifiers. TCRdb called the PCR reads again in MiXCR, with one record for every CDR3 protein. The sample has 280,000 or so distinct CDR3 sequences, roughly 11% seen once; the top ten hold around 22%. This clonotype was counted many times. Its antigen is unidentified. The CDR3 totals 14 residues. Trimming at V came to 5 bases and at J to 0 bases, leaving 3 bases not matched to a gene. CDR1 is GTSNPN, CDR2 SVGIG, per germline (reference sequence). The receptor was derived from a male patient under 10 years old who had a stem cell transplant for chronic granulomatous disease, so the T cells may come from the graft donor. The chain has TRBV30 and TRBJ1-5; 8 nucleotides line up with TRBD1. The specimen comprised peripheral blood, sampled 180 days after TCRalphabeta/CD19-depleted stem cell transplant. The CDR3 DNA is TGTGCCTGGGGACAGGGCCTTAGCAATCAGCCCCAGCATTTT. Translated: CAWGQGLSNQPQHF.